A selection of T cell receptor beta chains follows, all from one sample in a study of blood T cells in healthy people across ages. Each CDR3 protein gets one entry after TCRdb re-called the 5' RACE reads with MiXCR. This table has around 1.5 million distinct CDR3 sequences, approximately 38% appearing once. The sample was blood. These receptors all stem from a woman aged 18-30 years in good health. Each CDR3 is given with its conserved first and last residue. D genes are given only for firm matches. Rows may omit the clone size; those that give it use once, few, many or a size class.

size	V	J	D	CDR3	DNA
few	TRBV20-1	TRBJ1-2	-	CSARGQQGPYGYTF	TGCAGTGCTAGAGGCCAACAGGGCCCATATGGCTACACCTTC
few	TRBV20-1	TRBJ2-2	TRBD2	CSALAGSSGELFF	TGCAGTGCGCTAGCGGGGTCTTCCGGGGAGCTGTTTTTT
many	TRBV3-1	TRBJ2-1	TRBD2	CASSQTSGIYNEQFF	TGTGCCAGCAGCCAAACTAGCGGGATATACAATGAGCAGTTCTTC
few	TRBV20-1	TRBJ2-3	TRBD2	CSASPLLAGETDTQYF	TGCAGTGCTAGTCCCTTACTAGCGGGAGAGACAGATACGCAGTATTTT
-	TRBV20-1	TRBJ2-1	TRBD2	CSALTSGGVEQFF	TGCAGTGCCCTGACTAGCGGGGGGGTTGAGCAGTTCTTC
once	TRBV29-1	TRBJ1-4	-	CSVEKGAGTEKLFF	TGCAGCGTTGAAAAAGGTGCGGGTACTGAAAAACTGTTTTTT
-	TRBV30	TRBJ2-3	-	CAWARGEKTDTQYF	TGTGCCTGGGCGAGGGGGGAAAAGACAGATACGCAGTATTTT
few	TRBV7-9	TRBJ2-1	TRBD1	CASSPPGQTATPSYNEQFF	TGTGCCAGCAGCCCACCGGGACAGACAGCAACACCTTCCTACAATGAGCAGTTCTTC
-	TRBV6-5	TRBJ1-1	-	CASSYQGSPRVTEAFF	TGTGCCAGCAGTTACCAGGGGAGCCCACGGGTGACTGAAGCTTTCTTT
-	TRBV2	TRBJ2-3	TRBD2	CASRITSGRTDTQYF	TGTGCCAGCAGGATTACTAGCGGCCGCACAGATACGCAGTATTTT
-	TRBV30	TRBJ1-2	-	CAWSPANYGYTF	TGTGCCTGGAGTCCAGCGAACTATGGCTACACCTTC
many	TRBV27	TRBJ2-1	-	CASSFGGDNEQFF	TGTGCCAGCAGTTTCGGAGGGGACAATGAGCAGTTCTTC
-	TRBV15	TRBJ2-1	-	CATSSRRGANEQFF	TGTGCCACCAGCTCCCGACGTGGGGCCAATGAGCAGTTCTTC
-	TRBV4-1	TRBJ2-7	-	CASSQDVGLRYEQYF	TGCGCCAGCAGCCAAGATGTTGGACTAAGATACGAGCAGTACTTC
few	TRBV12-3/TRBV12-4	TRBJ2-1	TRBD2	CASMLGLAGGDDNEQFF	TGTGCCAGCATGCTGGGACTAGCGGGAGGTGATGACAATGAGCAGTTCTTC
-	TRBV7-9	TRBJ1-2	-	CACSIPQGLLDGYTF	TGTGCCTGCAGCATCCCACAGGGCTTATTAGATGGCTACACCTTC
-	TRBV3-1	TRBJ2-7	TRBD2	CASSQEGGGGIEQYF	TGTGCCAGCAGCCAAGAGGGTGGGGGGGGTATCGAGCAGTACTTC
-	TRBV20-1	TRBJ2-7	-	CSARPGTEPYEQYF	TGCAGTGCTAGACCTGGGACGGAACCCTACGAGCAGTACTTC
few	TRBV6-5	TRBJ1-6	-	CASSSVRNSPLHF	TGTGCCAGCAGTTCTGTGAGGAATTCACCCCTCCACTTT
-	TRBV6-1	TRBJ2-5	TRBD2	CASRFIAGHQETQYF	TGTGCCAGCAGATTTATAGCGGGACACCAAGAGACCCAGTACTTC
-	TRBV11-2	TRBJ2-2	-	CASSFDTTGELFF	TGTGCCAGCAGCTTCGACACCACCGGGGAGCTGTTTTTT
-	TRBV9	TRBJ1-2	-	CASSVASGEPYGYTF	TGTGCCAGCAGCGTAGCTTCCGGGGAGCCCTATGGCTACACCTTC
few	TRBV27	TRBJ2-6	-	CASRFAVGANVLTF	TGTGCCAGCCGGTTCGCCGTTGGGGCCAACGTCCTGACTTTC
few	TRBV20-1	TRBJ2-7	-	CSARDPLAPMEYEQYF	TGCAGTGCTAGAGACCCCCTAGCCCCTATGGAATACGAGCAGTACTTC
-	TRBV4-2	TRBJ2-1	TRBD2	CASSQDGTSGGNEQFF	TGTGCCAGCAGCCAAGATGGGACTAGCGGGGGCAATGAGCAGTTCTTC
few	TRBV7-2	TRBJ1-2	-	CASSVLGQYYGYTF	TGTGCCAGCAGCGTATTAGGACAGTACTATGGCTACACCTTC
-	TRBV7-3	TRBJ2-5	-	CASSLGQATQETQYF	TGTGCCAGCAGCTTAGGCCAGGCCACTCAAGAGACCCAGTACTTC
-	TRBV7-9	TRBJ2-6	-	CASSLWGREGELGANVLTF	TGTGCCAGCAGCTTATGGGGCAGGGAAGGAGAGTTGGGGGCCAACGTCCTGACTTTC
-	TRBV29-1	TRBJ2-1	TRBD1	CSVEILSGQGDNEQFF	TGCAGCGTTGAGATTTTGTCGGGACAGGGGGACAATGAGCAGTTCTTC
few	TRBV7-2	TRBJ1-1	-	CASRTDRNTEAFF	TGTGCCAGCAGGACGGACAGAAACACTGAAGCTTTCTTT